This note documents a single T cell receptor (beta chain) sequence. Its matching antigen is unknown. PCR employed 60 Vbeta and 13 Jbeta primers. The protocol was immunoSEQ multiplex PCR, while the TCRdb copy is restricted to in-frame clones and leaves out a portion. The sample contains about 140,000 clones, 65% to 90% of which appear only once. Unrecorded immune exposure was likely among donors, who were nominally healthy when sampled. The sample comes from a study of cytomegalovirus exposure and HLA in healthy donors. On the study more broadly: Prior work identified 120 million or so unique TCR beta sequences in around 170 million T cells.

Study-level points and caveats: Sequences of the TCR beta chain were said to predict the HLA-A and HLA-B alleles of most subjects accurately. Fewer N-insertions (relative to the approximately 700-donor mean) were reportedly seen in an Asian-associated ancestry cluster in a later analysis.

Specimen: PBMCs. The TCR originated in a female donor in good health and CMV-seronegative.

The CDR3 region has the DNA TGTGCCAGTAGTATCGAGGACTCCTACGAGCAGTACTTC. The encoded protein is CASSIEDSYEQYF. This chain joins TRBV19 and TRBJ2-7; D unresolved. The CDR3 extends over 13 amino acids. Trimming pared 3 bases from V and 0 bases from J, leaving 6 bases between. From germline, CDR1 is LNHDA and CDR2 SQIVND (reference sequence).